What follows are 14 T cell receptor beta chains derived from one specimen sequenced in a study of blood T cell repertoires in COVID-19. Measured with immunoSEQ multiplex PCR; TCRdb has only the in-frame clones, and not every one. The repertoire has about 78,000 clones, around nine tenths of them found once; the top ten carry around 4.5%. The sequencing sample was made of peripheral blood. Receptor source: a middle-aged man with active or convalescent COVID-19.

CDR3 DNA: TGCGCCAGCAGCTTGGGCCCAGGGGGCGCAGGCACAGATACGCAGTATTTT. Its protein product is CASSLGPGGAGTDTQYF. The J gene is TRBJ2-3, the V gene TRBV5-1, with 8 nucleotides matching TRBD1. Germline V gene lookup returns CDR1 SGHRS and CDR2 YFSETQ. With V trimmed by 0 bases and J by 1 base, 7 bases remained unmatched. The CDR3 totals 17 residues.

This sequence joins TRBV9 and TRBJ2-3, with no clear D. Trimming removed 0 bases from V and 4 bases from J, with 12 bases in between. The length of the CDR3 is 15 residues. Germline V gives CDR1 SGDLS, CDR2 YYNGEE. CDR3 sequence: CASSVDGSRADTQYF. The CDR3 DNA reads as TGTGCCAGCAGCGTAGACGGATCTCGGGCAGATACGCAGTATTTT.

The rearrangement links TRBV11-2 to TRBJ2-5; 15 bases fit TRBD2. Germline V CDR1 and CDR2: SGHAT, FQNNGV. The V and J ends lost 4 bases and 1 base, in that order; junction bases with no gene match: 4. This CDR3 contains 17 residues. The CDR3 loop is CASSWWGLAGGQETQYF. In nucleotides, the CDR3 is TGTGCCAGCAGCTGGTGGGGACTAGCGGGGGGCCAAGAGACCCAGTACTTC. Full variable domain (missing parts from reference TRBV11-2 and TRBJ2-5): EAGVAQSPRYKIIEKRQSVAFWCNPISGHATLYWYQQILGQGPKLLIQFQNNGVVDDSQLPKDRFSAERLKGVDSTLKIQPAKLEDSAVYLCASSWWGLAGGQETQYFGPGTRLLVL.

V gene TRBV7-2 combines with J gene TRBJ2-5, with 9 bases identical to TRBD1. The germline V gene has CDR1 SGHTA and CDR2 FQGNSA. The V segment lost 0 bases and the J segment 5 bases; nucleotides outside the gene matches: 4. The CDR3 has 15 amino acids. The CDR3 nucleotides are TGTGCCAGCAGCTTAGCGAACGACAGGGGGGAGACCCAGTACTTC. Its protein product is CASSLANDRGETQYF.

The chain employs TRBV9 and TRBJ2-7; TRBD2 is a possible D gene (6 bases). The CDR3 is made up of 14 amino acids. The germline V gene has CDR1 SGDLS and CDR2 YYNGEE. With 3 bases removed from V and 1 base from J, the gap between germline ends came to 11 bases. The CDR3 sequence: CASSEGTGSYEQYF. DNA for the CDR3: TGTGCCAGCAGCGAGGGGACTGGGTCCTACGAGCAGTACTTC. Complete variable domain (other parts from reference TRBV9 and TRBJ2-7): DSGVTQTPKHLITATGQRVTLRCSPRSGDLSVYWYQQSLDQGLQFLIQYYNGEERAKGNILERFSAQQFPDLHSELNLSSLELGDSALYFCASSEGTGSYEQYFGPGTRLTVT.

The genes are TRBV7-2 and TRBJ2-1; a weak D match, TRBD1 (5 bases). V lost 4 bases and J 3 bases, leaving 19 bases between the germline ends. The CDR3 extends over 17 amino acids. Germline lookup yields CDR1 SGHTA and CDR2 FQGNSA. CDR3 bases: TGTGCCAGCAGCTCCTCTCCCATGGACACCAACTACAATGAGCAGTTCTTC. Its translation is CASSSSPMDTNYNEQFF.

The genes are TRBV28 and TRBJ2-7, with TRBD2 matching 11 bases. The CDR3 consists of 15 residues. CDR1 MDHEN and CDR2 SYDVKM come from the germline V gene. Germline trimming cut 6 bases from V and 0 bases from J; bases unmatched to any gene: 4. The CDR3 nucleotides are TGTGCCAGCAGACCTAGCGGGGGGATCTCCTACGAGCAGTACGTC. It yields the protein CASRPSGGISYEQYV.

This chain joins TRBV7-8 and TRBJ1-3, with D perhaps TRBD1 (5 bases). Germline V gene data show CDR1 as SGHVS and CDR2 as FQNEAQ. The CDR3 runs to 17 residues. With 0 bases removed from V and 0 bases from J, the gap between germline ends came to 12 bases. CDR3 nucleotides: TGTGCCAGCAGCTTAGCCGGGACTGGTAACTCTGGAAACACCATATATTTT. Translation gives CASSLAGTGNSGNTIYF.

The chain has TRBV7-2 and TRBJ1-1; no clear D. V lost 3 bases to trimming and J lost 7 bases, with 9 bases between them. The CDR3 extends over 12 amino acids. Looked up from germline, CDR1 is SGHTA and CDR2 is FQGNSA. CDR3 region: CASSFGGLEAFF. Here the CDR3 DNA reads TGTGCCAGCAGCTTCGGAGGCCTTGAAGCTTTCTTT.

This chain uses TRBV9 with TRBJ1-1, with 7 nucleotides matching TRBD1. Trimming cost V 5 bases and J 4 bases; bases outside gene matches: 11. The germline V gene has CDR1 SGDLS and CDR2 YYNGEE. The CDR3 has 15 amino acids. The CDR3 reads CASSPPRGLGTEAFF. The CDR3 region has the DNA TGTGCCAGCAGTCCACCTAGGGGGCTAGGCACTGAAGCTTTCTTT.

The CDR3 is CATSSGTLGTQYF. The CDR3 DNA is TGTGCCACCAGCAGCGGGACTCTCGGTACGCAGTATTTT. The chain is built from TRBV15 and TRBJ2-3, with a possible D match to TRBD2 (6 bases). CDR1 LNHNV and CDR2 YYDKDF come from the germline V gene (reference sequence). CDR3 size: 13 residues. V was shortened by 3 bases and J by 8 bases, with 12 bases between the two germline ends.

The J gene is TRBJ1-1, the V gene TRBV5-1; tentatively, D is TRBD1 (5 bases). The CDR3 runs 12 residues. Germline lookup yields CDR1 SGHRS and CDR2 YFSETQ. V lost 3 bases to trimming and J lost 8 bases, with 11 bases between them. The CDR3 sequence is CASSWRGDEAFF. As DNA, the CDR3 is TGCGCCAGCAGCTGGCGGGGGGACGAAGCTTTCTTT.

The V call is TRBV6-6, the J call TRBJ1-3, with TRBD1 matching over 8 bases. The CDR3 is 15 amino acids. V shed 5 bases and J 3 bases; nucleotides not matched to a gene: 6. Germline lookup yields CDR1 MNHNY and CDR2 SVGAGI (reference sequence). In DNA form, the CDR3 reads TGTGCCAGCAGTATCAGGGGGCTTGGTGGAAACACCATATATTTT. This translates into CASSIRGLGGNTIYF.

This clone was found once. The chain uses TRBV3-1 (or the pseudogene TRBV3-2) and TRBJ2-3, with TRBD1 matching over 7 bases. CDR1 is LGHDT and CDR2 is YNNKEL in the germline V gene (reference sequence). The CDR3 covers 16 residues. V was pared by 0 bases and J by 5 bases, with 8 bases of the junction left unmatched. The CDR3 reads CASSQDRRQGRDTQYF. Written as DNA, the CDR3 is TGTGCCAGCAGCCAAGATAGAAGACAGGGTCGAGATACGCAGTATTTT.